A single sample gave rise to the 18 T cell receptor beta chains below, sequenced in a study of T cells after posttransplantation cyclophosphamide (dated by TCRdb to the mid-2010s). In light of the paper, this sample's time point label describes: posttransplant day relative to BM transplant. Per the publication, the treatment or condition label means: high-dose cyclophosphamide on days +3 and +4 as single-agent GVHD prophylaxis. Busulfan and fludarabine conditioning, a related or unrelated marrow graft, and cyclophosphamide on days +3 and +4 were given to PTCy patients. Library creation used the immunoSEQ multiplex PCR assay. The clones in this table, taken by TCRdb from immuneACCESS, are in-frame only. Not every clone is retained; where verified, under half of the shortfall comes from an unresolved V gene, and the cause of the rest is unknown. The table for this sample lists approximately 7,500 clones, none of them counted only once. The top ten clonotypes cover approximately 6% of the sample.

Source: PBMCs, taken after allogeneic stem cell transplant with posttransplant cyclophosphamide. These receptors were taken from a young adult male patient who received an allogeneic stem cell transplant from an unrelated donor, was CMV-positive, and had acute and chronic GVHD. A transplant means some T cells may be of graft donor rather than patient origin.

Ten or more counts support this clone. This chain links TRBV5-6 with TRBJ2-2, with D uncertain. Trimming stripped 0 bases from V and 6 bases from J, with 3 bases between. Germline V gene lookup returns CDR1 SGHDT and CDR2 YYEEEE. This CDR3 has 12 amino acids. The CDR3 DNA follows: TGTGCCAGCAGCTTGGAGCCCGGGGAGCTGTTTTTT. Encoded protein: CASSLEPGELFF.

This clone was seen only a few times. The V and J genes are TRBV5-1 and TRBJ2-5, with a tentative D call TRBD1 (6 bases). Matching the DNA end better, TRBJ2-7 makes the J call doubtful. Per the germline V gene, CDR1 is SGHRS and CDR2 is YFSETQ. This CDR3 has 14 amino acids. For the CDR3, the DNA is TGCGCCAGCAGCCCCTGGACAGTCTCCTACGAGCAGTACTTC. Translating gives CASSPWTVSYEQYF.

This clone was picked up many times. CDR3 protein: CASSLGEQGNTEAFF. The DNA for the CDR3 is TGTGCCAGCAGCTTAGGAGAACAGGGGAACACTGAAGCTTTCTTT. The chain employs TRBV7-9 and TRBJ1-1; perhaps TRBD1 as D (6 bases). Germline V gives CDR1 SEHNR, CDR2 FQNEAQ (reference sequence). The CDR3 runs to 15 residues. With 1 base removed from V and 1 base from J, the gap between germline ends came to 10 bases.

This clone was seen many times. The chain recombines TRBV9 with TRBJ1-3; D is uncertain. The CDR3 extends over 14 amino acids. From germline, CDR1 is SGDLS and CDR2 YYNGEE. V was shortened by 0 bases and J by 1 base, with 5 bases between the two germline ends. The CDR3 loop is CASSVGISGNTIYF. The CDR3 DNA reads as TGTGCCAGCAGCGTAGGTATATCTGGAAACACCATATATTTT.

In this sample, this clone turned up many times. This chain joins TRBV4-3 and TRBJ1-6; TRBD1 aligns across 8 bases. Germline V CDR1 and CDR2: LGHNA, YSLEER. V trimming: 4 bases; J trimming: 8 bases; junction bases outside the gene matches: 7. The CDR3 covers 15 residues. CDR3 sequence (DNA): TGCGCCAGCAGCCTACAAACAGGGGGTGATTCACCCCTCCACTTT. Protein: CASSLQTGGDSPLHF.

Many counts were recorded for this clone. The junction shows a germline mismatch at one end, possibly a read error. V gene TRBV7-9 combines with J gene TRBJ2-7; D is unresolved. The CDR3 is 10 residues long. Germline assignment: CDR1 SEHNR and CDR2 FQNEAQ (reference sequence). DNA of the CDR3: TGTGCCAGCAGCTTAGATCCCCTTATATTC. Its translation is CASSLDPLIF.

By proportion, this clone is medium-sized. The CDR3 nucleotides are TGTGCCAGCAGCCAAGGACTAGGGGCTGAGCAGTTCTTC. It encodes CASSQGLGAEQFF. V usage is TRBV14 and J usage is TRBJ2-1; D is perhaps TRBD2 (6 bases). Per germline, CDR1 SGHDN and CDR2 FVKESK. The V end lost 1 base, the J end lost 9 bases, and 10 bases lay between the germline ends. The CDR3 runs 13 residues.

As for this clone: The junction departs from germline at one end; a sequencing error may be responsible. J is TRBJ2-6 and V is TRBV7-9; tentative D call: TRBD1 (5 bases). There are 17 residues in the CDR3. CDR1 is SEHNR and CDR2 is FQNEAQ in the germline V gene (reference sequence). CDR3 residues: CASSLGDRPSGANVLTF. The CDR3, as DNA: TGCGCCAGCAGCTTAGGTGACAGACCCTCTGGGGCCAACGTCCTGACTTTC. The full variable domain, in which reference TRBV7-9 and TRBJ2-6 provide the parts outside the CDR3, is DTGVSQNPRHKITKRGQNVTFRCDPISEHNRLYWYRQTLGQGPEFLTYFQNEAQLEKSRLLSDRFSAERPKGSFSTLEIQRTEQGDSAMYLCASSLGDRPSGANVLTFGAGSRLTVL.

This clone occurred many times. The rearrangement joins TRBV10-3 to TRBJ2-3, with D perhaps matching TRBD2 (7 bases). The length of the CDR3 is 19 residues. Trimming shortened V by 7 bases and J by 1 base, and 27 bases separated the two germline ends. The germline V gene has CDR1 ENHRY and CDR2 SYGVKD. This CDR3 is CAITPDGRGLPQRTDTQYF. The CDR3 region has the DNA TGTGCCATCACCCCGGATGGCAGGGGACTACCCCAACGCACAGATACGCAGTATTTT.

Sample share makes this clone medium-sized (0.01 to 0.1%). The rearrangement uses TRBV6-6 and TRBJ2-3, with a weak D call TRBD2 (5 bases). Germline CDR1 MNHNY, CDR2 SVGAGI (reference sequence). The CDR3 runs 14 residues. The V and J ends lost 5 bases and 6 bases respectively, with 15 bases between them. CDR3 protein: CASSRLGPGDTQYF. In DNA form, the CDR3 reads TGTGCCAGCAGTCGCTTAGGTCCGGGGGATACGCAGTATTTT.

This clone was detected ten times or more. The chain couples TRBV7-6 to TRBJ1-6; perhaps TRBD1 as D (6 bases). The V and J ends lost 3 bases and 12 bases respectively, with 24 bases between them. The CDR3 sequence is 17 residues long. Germline loops: CDR1 SGHVS, CDR2 FNYEAQ. The CDR3 DNA is TGTGCCAGCAGCTTTGGCCCCCTAACAGGGAGATCTGAACCCCTCCACTTT. The encoded protein is CASSFGPLTGRSEPLHF.

This clone has ten or more counts. The V and J genes are TRBV9 and TRBJ2-6, with 10 bases that match TRBD1. The V segment lost 3 bases and the J segment 0 bases; nucleotides outside the gene matches: 12. The CDR3 contains 20 residues. Per the germline V gene, CDR1 is SGDLS and CDR2 is YYNGEE. The CDR3 here is CASSARGTGEVYSGANVLTF. The CDR3 coding sequence is TGTGCCAGCAGCGCCCGTGGGACAGGGGAGGTATACTCTGGGGCCAACGTCCTGACTTTC.

This clone was detected many times. The rearrangement links TRBV6-1 to TRBJ1-1; possible D gene TRBD1, 5 bases. The CDR3 is 15 residues long. V lost 0 bases, J lost 4 bases, and 12 bases lay in between. Germline V gene data show CDR1 as MNHNS and CDR2 as SASEGT. CDR3 bases: TGTGCCAGCAGTGAAGCTACCTGGGGGGTCACTGAAGCTTTCTTT. It codes for CASSEATWGVTEAFF.

Ten or more counts support this clone. The genes are TRBV11-3 and TRBJ2-3; TRBD2 matches at 13 bases. This CDR3 has 15 residues. The germline gives CDR1 SGHNT, CDR2 YENEEA. V lost 5 bases and J lost 4; bases outside the gene matches: 3. CDR3 DNA sequence: TGTGCCAGCAGCCCGGGGACTAGCGGGGCAGATACGCAGTATTTT. This codes for CASSPGTSGADTQYF.

At least ten counts were recorded for this clone. The CDR3 reads CASSYPEVNEQFF. The CDR3 DNA reads TGTGCCAGCAGCTATCCAGAAGTAAATGAGCAGTTCTTC. The rearrangement links TRBV7-9 to TRBJ2-1; unclear D gene. V was shortened by 4 bases and J by 7 bases, with 11 bases between the two germline ends. Germline-derived CDR1 and CDR2 are SEHNR and FQNEAQ (reference sequence). The CDR3 runs to 13 residues.

This clone was recorded many times. CDR3 protein: CASSLAGRRTNTGELFF. The DNA for the CDR3 is TGTGCCAGCAGCTTAGCAGGACGGAGGACGAACACCGGGGAGCTGTTTTTT. The rearrangement joins TRBV7-9 to TRBJ2-2, with D maybe TRBD2 (5 bases). The CDR3 spans 17 residues. Trimming pared 0 bases from V and 0 bases from J, leaving 11 bases between. Germline assignment: CDR1 SEHNR and CDR2 FQNEAQ (reference sequence).

At least ten counts were recorded for this clone. The chain carries TRBV2 and TRBJ1-2; D is perhaps TRBD1 (6 bases). Trimming removed 6 bases at V and 4 bases at J, with 15 bases between. CDR1 is SNHLY, CDR2 FYNNEI, per germline. The CDR3 runs 14 residues. The CDR3 reads CASRDSDILYGYTF. The CDR3 nucleotides read TGTGCCAGCAGGGACAGCGATATCCTCTATGGCTACACCTTC.

This clone was counted at least ten times. V gene TRBV2 combines with J gene TRBJ2-2, with D maybe TRBD2 (6 bases). The CDR3 length is 16 residues. In germline, CDR1 is SNHLY, CDR2 FYNNEI. Deletions cut 1 base from V and 5 bases from J, with 14 bases between. The CDR3 is CASSEGRGTLTGELFF. CDR3 bases: TGTGCCAGCAGTGAAGGGAGAGGGACTCTGACCGGGGAGCTGTTTTTT.